The TCR beta chain described here comes from a study of T-cell reconstitution after alpha-beta-depleted transplantation in children. Per the germline V gene, CDR1 is SGHRS and CDR2 is YFSETQ. The CDR3 is 14 residues long. This clonotype was counted once. With a much larger clone just one base away, this may be a read error. The TCRbeta library was prepared with unique molecular identifiers. Using its own MiXCR run on the PCR reads, TCRdb lists one record per CDR3 protein. The sample includes 600,000 to 700,000 distinct CDR3 sequences, roughly 13% of them seen just once. The sequences come from PBMCs, collected before TCRalphabeta/CD19-depleted stem cell transplant. The clonotype comes from a girl aged 2-10 years with congenital amegakaryocytic thrombocytopenia, due to receive a stem cell transplant. The V call is TRBV5-1, the J call TRBJ1-5; TRBD1 agrees at 9 bases. The DNA matches TRBJ2-3 better at its end, which makes the J call doubtful. The CDR3 sequence: CASSPGQGYQPQYF. CDR3 coding DNA: TGCGCCAGCAGCCCGGGACAGGGCTATCAGCCCCAGTATTTT.